These 15 T cell receptor beta chains were sequenced from one sample in a study of blood T cell repertoires in COVID-19. Assay: immunoSEQ multiplex PCR; the TCRdb copy retains only in-frame clones and omits some. The profile covers roughly 120,000 clones, with around 74% appearing a single time and 4.5% to 6% taken by the ten largest. Source material: peripheral blood. The origin of the receptors is a man at least 80 years old with COVID-19, enrolled during active disease.

The chain links TRBV28 to TRBJ1-5; perhaps TRBD1 as D (5 bases). There are 16 residues in the CDR3. The V gene's germline CDR1 is MDHEN and CDR2 SYDVKM. V dropped 3 bases and J dropped 3 bases, with 15 bases sitting between them. The CDR3 nucleotides are TGTGCCAGCAGTTTGGGGGGATGGGGCTTCAATCAGCCCCAGCATTTT. This sequence encodes CASSLGGWGFNQPQHF.

The chain couples TRBV11-2 to TRBJ1-1, with TRBD1 matching 9 bases. This CDR3 contains 13 residues. J was trimmed by 10 bases and V by 6 bases; bases with no gene match: 9. The V gene's germline CDR1 is SGHAT and CDR2 FQNNGV. This CDR3 reads CASSRQQGARAFF. The CDR3 region has the DNA TGTGCCAGCAGTAGGCAACAGGGGGCAAGAGCTTTCTTT.

This chain connects TRBV5-1 to TRBJ2-6, with 7 bases identical to TRBD1. J was trimmed by 0 bases and V by 1 base; bases with no gene match: 4. The CDR3 runs 17 residues. Germline loops: CDR1 SGHRS, CDR2 YFSETQ. CDR3 residues: CASSLTGATSGANVLTF. CDR3 nucleotides: TGCGCCAGCAGCTTGACAGGGGCCACCTCTGGGGCCAACGTCCTGACTTTC.

The chain is built from TRBV18 and TRBJ1-2; D is uncertain. The germline CDR1 and CDR2 sequences are KGHSH and LQKENI. The CDR3 extends over 13 amino acids. V lost 2 bases and J lost 8, with 12 bases in between. CDR3 sequence: CASSPAAGFGYTF. DNA for the CDR3: TGTGCCAGCTCACCAGCGGCCGGGTTCGGCTACACCTTC.

This chain joins TRBV24-1 and TRBJ2-1, with a tentative D call TRBD2 (5 bases). CDR3 length equals 14 residues. V lost 2 bases to trimming and J lost 9 bases, with 13 bases between them. The germline CDR1 and CDR2 sequences are KGHDR and SFDVKD. CDR3 DNA: TGTGCCACCAGTGATTCTCTAGGACTGAGTGAGCAGTTCTTC. This translates into CATSDSLGLSEQFF.

V gene TRBV28 combines with J gene TRBJ1-5, with D hard to call. CDR3 length: 15 residues. The V gene lost 6 bases and the J gene lost 1 base, with 13 bases spanning the gap. CDR1 and CDR2 from the germline V gene are MDHEN and SYDVKM. The CDR3 region has the DNA TGTGCCAGCAGCTTCAATCGAGGGAGCAATCAGCCCCAGCATTTT. It is translated as CASSFNRGSNQPQHF.

The chain carries TRBV5-8 and TRBJ2-1; TRBD1 agrees at 10 bases. Germline V CDR1 and CDR2: SGHTS, YDEGEE. Unmatched junction bases numbered 1, after V lost 0 bases and J lost 4 bases. This CDR3 is built from 15 residues. This CDR3 is CASSLGDRGYNEQFF. CDR3 coding DNA: TGTGCCAGCAGCTTGGGGGACAGGGGATACAATGAGCAGTTCTTC.

The chain has TRBV9 and TRBJ1-6, with 10 bases matching TRBD1. V lost 6 bases and J lost 9; bases outside the gene matches: 9. Germline CDR1 reads SGDLS; CDR2 reads YYNGEE. The CDR3 has 15 residues. CDR3 in DNA: TGTGCCAGCACCCTCCGGGACAGGGGTAGTTCACCCCTCCACTTT. It yields the protein CASTLRDRGSSPLHF.

The V call is TRBV5-1, the J call TRBJ2-5; D is unresolved. CDR1 is SGHRS, CDR2 YFSETQ, per germline. Trimming took off 1 base at V and 3 bases at J, with 10 bases between the two ends. The CDR3 has 14 amino acids. The CDR3 loop reads CASSLSVQKETQYF. In nucleotides, the CDR3 is TGCGCCAGCAGCTTGTCGGTACAGAAAGAGACCCAGTACTTC. Using reference TRBV5-1 and TRBJ2-5 for the parts outside the CDR3, the full variable domain is KAGVTQTPRYLIKTRGQQVTLSCSPISGHRSVSWYQQTPGQGLQFLFEYFSETQRNKGNFPGRFSGRQFSNSRSEMNVSTLELGDSALYLCASSLSVQKETQYFGPGTRLLVL.

V usage is TRBV14 and J usage is TRBJ2-7; TRBD1 aligns across 7 bases. V dropped 4 bases and J dropped 0; count of bases not matched to a gene: 12. In germline, CDR1 is SGHDN, CDR2 FVKESK. The CDR3 loop spans 17 amino acids. The CDR3 loop is CASSLRATGALSYEQYF. Written as DNA, the CDR3 is TGTGCCAGCAGCCTAAGAGCTACAGGGGCCCTCTCCTACGAGCAGTACTTC.

The V call is TRBV6-5, the J call TRBJ2-5, with D possibly matching TRBD1 (5 bases). In germline, CDR1 is MNHEY, CDR2 SVGAGI. V was trimmed by 8 bases and J by 2 bases, leaving 12 bases between them. The CDR3 extends over 13 amino acids. In nucleotides, the CDR3 is TGTGCCAGCCAACAGGCCCCACAAGAGACCCAGTACTTC. Amino acid sequence: CASQQAPQETQYF.

The rearrangement joins TRBV21-1 to TRBJ2-1; the listed D gene, TRBD2, was not tested against the DNA. TRBV21-1 is an annotated pseudogene. The CDR3 consists of 15 residues. As DNA, the CDR3 is TGTGCCAGCACCGTAGCGGGTCCTGCCTACAATGAGCAGTTCTTC. Amino acids: CASTVAGPAYNEQFF.

This clone was recorded once. The V gene is TRBV5-8, the J gene TRBJ1-2; no clear D gene. CDR3 length equals 14 residues. Germline loops: CDR1 SGHTS, CDR2 YDEGEE. Trimming took 7 bases from V and 7 from J, leaving 20 bases between them. The CDR3 bases are TGTGCCAGCCGTCGAGCGTCCTCAGGACTTGGCTACACCTTC. Its protein product is CASRRASSGLGYTF.

The V and J genes are TRBV5-5 and TRBJ2-7; no clear D. The CDR3 consists of 11 residues. The V end was cut by 5 bases, the J end by 6 bases, with 9 bases between. Germline V gives CDR1 SGHKS, CDR2 YYEKEE (reference sequence). DNA of the CDR3: TGTGCCAGCAGTTTGTCGTTCGAGCAGTACTTC. It is translated as CASSLSFEQYF.

V usage is TRBV7-2 and J usage is TRBJ2-2; perhaps TRBD2 as D (5 bases). The CDR3 contains 16 residues. Germline CDR1 reads SGHTA; CDR2 reads FQGNSA. Trimming took off 6 bases at V and 3 bases at J, with 17 bases between the two ends. Here the CDR3 DNA reads TGTGCCAGCAGTCTAAGGCCGTGGGGAGACACCGGGGAGCTGTTTTTT. It yields the protein CASSLRPWGDTGELFF.